Below, one TCR beta chain is given with its context. Its antigen target is currently unknown. No much larger clone is present one base from it, and per-base qualities are unavailable. This entry belongs to a study of shared T cell receptors in the human thymus (dated by TCRdb to the early 2020s). With respect to the entire study: The study examined how self-reactive, shared T-cell receptor alpha chains are generated in the human thymus.

V is shortened by 4 bases, J by 4 bases, and the region joining them spans 14 bases. The germline V gene yields MDHEN for CDR1 and SYDVKM for CDR2. The CDR3, cysteine through phenylalanine, is 14 amino acids long. The kept DNA is CDR3 alone, 42 bases in frame from the first base. The protocol used for the library was the immunoSEQ multiplex PCR assay. TCRdb retrieved this table from immuneACCESS and kept in-frame rearrangements only. Not all clones are present; in checked studies, unresolved V genes account for under half, and no reason is known for the remainder. The sample profile shows about 660,000 clones; roughly 90% of them were found once. Roughly 0.0097% of the sample belongs to the ten largest clones. This sample also belongs to another study, concerning human thymus T cells. From that second study: Immunologically healthy infants undergoing open corrective cardiac surgery for congenital heart defects in Finland were used as donors. Thymus tissue was obtained as surgical resects removed during corrective cardiac surgery. Biased V and J gene segment usage appeared to be present in both thymic and peripheral blood repertoires. The related research found that thymic TCR repertoires overlapped highly between unrelated individuals. The study described the TCR alpha and beta repertoires in fewer than 10 infant thymus samples and a few matching peripheral blood samples. The cohort included over five male and a couple of female infants, with donor ages spanning 7 to 244 days. Thymocytes were freed from the tissue by mechanical means and kept at -70 degrees C as pellets of roughly 9-30 million cells. A QIAsymphony instrument was used to extract genomic DNA from frozen cell pellets. TCRB and TCRAD loci were amplified from a standardized quantity of quality-controlled genomic DNA using the immunoSEQ multiplex PCR assay. The amplicons covered the V(D)J region and were long enough to include the CDR3 and to identify the V and J genes. Amplicon sequencing was performed on an Illumina platform through the commercial immunoSEQ service. Corrections for primer bias and sequencing errors followed previously described methods, while TCRAD and TCRB definitions were based on the IMGT database. Analysis of the repertoires was done with immunoSEQ Analyzer 3.0 and VDJTools and included basic statistics, V/J segment usage, diversity estimates, rarefaction and pairwise overlap. To estimate diversity, the Chao1, ChaoE, Efron-Thisted, Shannon and inverse Simpson indices were applied, and diversity was also estimated on datasets down-sampled to the smallest sample. For repertoire overlap, CDR3 nucleotide sequence, V gene and J gene had to match strictly, and clustering was done by Jaccard-based multidimensional scaling. Thymus samples yielded on average approximately 840,000 unique TCRB clonotypes, compared with 75,000 to 85,000 from blood samples.

The clonotype was recovered from a boy under two years old with a congenital heart defect. Donor details come from another sample of the same person, matched by shared clones. The chain links TRBV28 with TRBJ2-7; 6 matching bases give a weak D call of TRBD1. Source material: thymocytes. The CDR3 corresponds to CASSSTTGRYEQYF. In nucleotide form, the sequence is TGTGCCAGCAGTTCAACGACAGGAAGATACGAGCAGTACTTC.